The 10 T cell receptor beta chains in this list originate from one sample, sequenced in a study of regulatory T cells in long-lasting Graves disease. Time point noted: newly diagnosed GD, antithyroid drugs for less than 3 months. TCR sequences were obtained from RNA taken from PBMCs. Construction of the TCR beta libraries employed iRepertoire HTBI primers in conjunction with Arm-PCR of CDR3 regions. A single record per CDR3 protein comes from TCRdb applying MiXCR to the multiplex PCR reads. Here the sample spans around 420,000 distinct CDR3 sequences, 15% being singletons. This sample was also put to use in a study of T cells in Graves' hyperthyroidism and ophthalmopathy.

The source material was peripheral blood mononuclear cells (PBMCs), sampled at new diagnosis, from a patient treated with antithyroid drugs. The receptors shown here come from a woman aged 40 to 50 with Graves disease.

The sample holds many counts of this clonotype. This chain links TRBV27 with TRBJ1-5; a possible D gene is TRBD1 (6 bases). The CDR3 totals 15 residues. Per the germline V gene, CDR1 is MNHEY and CDR2 is SMNVEV (reference sequence). V shed 2 bases and J shed 4 bases, with 12 bases lying between them. This CDR3 reads CASSLNGQLNQPQHF. The CDR3, as DNA: TGTGCCAGCAGTTTAAATGGACAGCTAAATCAGCCCCAGCATTTT.

This clonotype was observed many times. The chain couples TRBV27 to TRBJ1-1; tentatively, D is TRBD1 (6 bases). Trimming shortened V by 2 bases and J by 1 base, and 14 bases separated the two germline ends. Germline values: CDR1 MNHEY, CDR2 SMNVEV (reference sequence). The CDR3 loop spans 16 amino acids. CDR3 in amino acids: CASSLGPGASNTEAFF. The CDR3 DNA reads TGTGCCAGCAGTTTAGGTCCAGGGGCTTCGAACACTGAAGCTTTCTTT.

This CDR3 reads CASRGLAGVDEQFF. The CDR3 bases are TGCGCCAGCAGAGGACTAGCGGGGGTCGATGAGCAGTTCTTC. The chain links TRBV5-1 to TRBJ2-1; 13 bases match TRBD2. V shed 5 bases, J shed 8 bases, and the junction held 4 bases outside the gene matches. CDR1 and CDR2 (germline): SGHRS, YFSETQ. CDR3 length: 14 amino acids.

This clonotype was detected ten times or more. The chain couples TRBV7-2 to TRBJ2-7; 7 nucleotides match TRBD1. V shed 5 bases, J shed 4 bases, and the junction held 8 bases outside the gene matches. The CDR3 has 14 amino acids. Germline values: CDR1 SGHTA, CDR2 FQGNSA. As DNA, the CDR3 is TGTGCCAGCAGCCCCTACAGGGGTGGGTACGAGCAGTACTTC. This encodes CASSPYRGGYEQYF.

The chain has TRBV20-1 and TRBJ2-1, with D unresolved. The V gene lost 0 bases and the J gene lost 9 bases, with 12 bases spanning the gap. The CDR3 loop spans 13 amino acids. Looked up from germline, CDR1 is DFQATT and CDR2 is SNEGSKA (reference sequence). In DNA, the CDR3 is TGCAGTGCTAGAGATCCTTCGACCCGTGAGCAGTTCTTC. Its protein product is CSARDPSTREQFF.

CDR3 in DNA: TGTGCCAGCAGTTTATTGGGGACAGGGATACAGACCCAGTACTTC. Protein product: CASSLLGTGIQTQYF. The rearrangement joins TRBV27 to TRBJ2-5, with 9 bases identical to TRBD1. Per the germline V gene, CDR1 is MNHEY and CDR2 is SMNVEV (reference sequence). The CDR3 runs to 15 residues. The junction had 6 bases not matched to a gene; V was cut back by 1 base and J by 6 bases.

This clonotype was observed at least ten times. V and J are TRBV29-1 and TRBJ2-1, with D maybe TRBD2 (6 bases). Trimming took 8 bases from V and 8 from J, leaving 13 bases between them. The CDR3 is made up of 11 amino acids. CDR1 and CDR2 from the germline V gene are SQVTM and ANQGSEA. The CDR3, as DNA: TGCAGCCCCGGCAGGGAGGATGAGCAGTTCTTC. This translates into CSPGREDEQFF.

This clonotype was picked up many times. The chain has TRBV6-1 and TRBJ2-7; the D gene could be TRBD1 or TRBD2 (5 bases each). The CDR3 runs 15 residues. V was cut by 5 bases and J by 4 bases, with 18 bases left in between. The germline gives CDR1 MNHNS, CDR2 SASEGT. CDR3 protein: CASSPLVSGRYEQYF. The CDR3 coding sequence is TGTGCCAGCAGTCCCTTAGTCTCGGGGCGTTACGAGCAGTACTTC.

This clonotype showed up many times. The chain has TRBV18 and TRBJ1-1; D uncertain. The V and J ends lost 1 base and 1 base respectively, with 7 bases between them. The CDR3 is 14 amino acids. Germline CDR1 is KGHSH and CDR2 is LQKENI. CDR3 amino acids: CASSPRARNTEAFF. In nucleotides, the CDR3 is TGTGCCAGCTCACCACGGGCGAGGAACACTGAAGCTTTCTTT.

This clonotype has a single count. V gene TRBV20-1 combines with J gene TRBJ2-3; no reliable D call. The CDR3 runs 13 residues. In germline, CDR1 is DFQATT, CDR2 SNEGSKA (reference sequence). V shed 6 bases and J shed 4 bases, with 14 bases lying between them. Here the CDR3 reads CSAGPSGADTQYF. In DNA, the CDR3 is TGCAGTGCCGGGCCATCTGGGGCAGATACGCAGTATTTT.